This T cell receptor beta chain is from a study of cytomegalovirus exposure and HLA in healthy donors. It was with 60 Vbeta and 13 Jbeta primers that the PCR ran. Assay: immunoSEQ multiplex PCR; the TCRdb copy retains only in-frame clones and omits some. Its clone listing holds 60,000 to 70,000 clones. This clonotype was sampled from a boy between 10 and 17 years old in good health and CMV-seronegative. Sequencing was carried out using PBMCs.

The CDR3 DNA is TGTGCCAGCAGTGAAGGTACGGGAAGGCAGTTCTTC. Amino acids: CASSEGTGRQFF. The chain couples TRBV6-1 to TRBJ2-1, with D perhaps matching TRBD2 (5 bases). The CDR3 spans 12 residues. Trimming took 1 base from V and 12 from J, leaving 10 bases between them. CDR1 MNHNS and CDR2 SASEGT come from the germline V gene.